This entry features one T cell receptor beta chain sequence. What it binds is not known. Primers for the PCR totalled 60 Vbeta and 13 Jbeta. Produced via immunoSEQ multiplex PCR; TCRdb's table is partial and in-frame only. The sample comprises under 200,000 clones, 82% of which are singletons, and more than 1.3% rests with the top ten. These data are taken from a study of cytomegalovirus exposure and HLA in healthy donors. Nominally healthy donors were sampled, though unrecorded immune exposures were likely. The CDR3 consists of 15 residues. V lost 1 base and J lost 4; bases outside the gene matches: 2. Germline CDR1 SGHAT, CDR2 FQNNGV. General study points: Data from an earlier analysis indicated that most TCR beta V segments were productive either about 87% or about 30% of the time. Some highly shared sequence variants likely arose as a pipeline artifact. In vitro work confirmed that a few CMV-associated chains recognize CMV antigens.

V and J are TRBV11-2 and TRBJ2-1; 9 bases line up with TRBD2. The clonotype originates from a girl between 5 and 17 years old in good health and CMV-seropositive. Sequenced: PBMCs. The CDR3 DNA is TGTGCCAGCAGCTTAGGCGGGAGGGCTTACAATGAGCAGTTCTTC. Its protein product is CASSLGGRAYNEQFF.